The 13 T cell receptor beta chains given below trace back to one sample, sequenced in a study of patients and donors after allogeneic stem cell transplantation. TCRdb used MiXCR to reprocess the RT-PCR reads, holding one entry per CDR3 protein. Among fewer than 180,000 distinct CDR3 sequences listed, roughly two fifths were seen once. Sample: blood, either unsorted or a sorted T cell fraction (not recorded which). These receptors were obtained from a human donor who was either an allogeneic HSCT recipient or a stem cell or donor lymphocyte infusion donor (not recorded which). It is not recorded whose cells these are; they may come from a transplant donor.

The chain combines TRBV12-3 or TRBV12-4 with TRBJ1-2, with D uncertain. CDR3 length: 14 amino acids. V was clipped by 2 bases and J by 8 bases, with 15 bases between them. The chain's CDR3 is CASSLTPSPGGYTF. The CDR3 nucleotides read TGTGCCAGCAGTTTAACCCCCAGTCCTGGGGGCTACACCTTC.

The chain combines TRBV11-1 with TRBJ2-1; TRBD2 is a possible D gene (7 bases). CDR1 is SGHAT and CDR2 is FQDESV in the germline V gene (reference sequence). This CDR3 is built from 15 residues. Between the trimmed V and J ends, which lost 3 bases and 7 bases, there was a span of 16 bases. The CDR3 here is CASSLERGGWNEQFF. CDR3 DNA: TGTGCCAGCAGCTTGGAGAGGGGGGGTTGGAATGAGCAGTTCTTC.

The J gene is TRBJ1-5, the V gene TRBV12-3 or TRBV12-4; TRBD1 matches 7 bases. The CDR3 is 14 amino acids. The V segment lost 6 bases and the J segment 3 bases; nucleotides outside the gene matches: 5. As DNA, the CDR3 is TGTGCCAGCAGCAAGACAGGGACCAATCAGCCCCAGCATTTT. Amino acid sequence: CASSKTGTNQPQHF.

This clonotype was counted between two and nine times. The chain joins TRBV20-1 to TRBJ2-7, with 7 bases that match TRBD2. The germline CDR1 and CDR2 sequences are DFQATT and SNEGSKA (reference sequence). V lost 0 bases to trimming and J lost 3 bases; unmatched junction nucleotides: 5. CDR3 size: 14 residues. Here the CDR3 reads CSARDGGSHYEQYF. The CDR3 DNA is TGCAGTGCTAGAGACGGCGGGAGTCACTACGAGCAGTACTTC.

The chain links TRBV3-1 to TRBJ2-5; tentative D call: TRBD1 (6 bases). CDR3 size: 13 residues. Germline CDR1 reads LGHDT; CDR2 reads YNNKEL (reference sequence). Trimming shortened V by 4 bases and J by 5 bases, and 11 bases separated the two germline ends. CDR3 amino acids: CASSLKRGETQYF. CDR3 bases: TGTGCCAGCAGCCTAAAGAGGGGGGAGACCCAGTACTTC.

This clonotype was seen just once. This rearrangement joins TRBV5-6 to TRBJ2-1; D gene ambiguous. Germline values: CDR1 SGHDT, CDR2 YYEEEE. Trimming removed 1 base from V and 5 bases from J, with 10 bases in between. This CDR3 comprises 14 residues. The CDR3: CASSLTAGHNEQFF. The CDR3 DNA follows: TGTGCCAGCAGCTTGACGGCAGGCCACAATGAGCAGTTCTTC. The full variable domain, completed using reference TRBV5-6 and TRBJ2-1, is DAGVTQSPTHLIKTRGQQVTLRCSPKSGHDTVSWYQQALGQGPQFIFQYYEEEERQRGNFPDRFSGHQFPNYSSELNVNALLLGDSALYLCASSLTAGHNEQFFGPGTRLTVL.

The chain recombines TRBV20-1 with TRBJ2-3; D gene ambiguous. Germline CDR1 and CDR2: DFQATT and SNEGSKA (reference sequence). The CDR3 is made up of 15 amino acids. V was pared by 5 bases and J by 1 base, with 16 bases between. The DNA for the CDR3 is TGCAGTGCTCCTGAAGCAACCGCCGGCACAGATACGCAGTATTTT. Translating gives CSAPEATAGTDTQYF.

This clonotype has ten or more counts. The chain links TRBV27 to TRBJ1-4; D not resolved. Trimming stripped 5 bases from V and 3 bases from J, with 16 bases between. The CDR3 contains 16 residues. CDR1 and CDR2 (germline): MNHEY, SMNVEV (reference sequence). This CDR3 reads CASSIWPPQPNEKLFF. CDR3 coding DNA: TGTGCCAGCAGTATATGGCCCCCACAGCCTAATGAAAAACTGTTTTTT.

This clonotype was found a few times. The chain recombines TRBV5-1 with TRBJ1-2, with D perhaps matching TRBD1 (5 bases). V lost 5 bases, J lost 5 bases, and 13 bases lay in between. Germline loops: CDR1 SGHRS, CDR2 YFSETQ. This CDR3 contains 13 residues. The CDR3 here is CASSATVGYGYTF. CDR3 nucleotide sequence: TGCGCCAGCAGTGCGACAGTGGGATATGGCTACACCTTC.

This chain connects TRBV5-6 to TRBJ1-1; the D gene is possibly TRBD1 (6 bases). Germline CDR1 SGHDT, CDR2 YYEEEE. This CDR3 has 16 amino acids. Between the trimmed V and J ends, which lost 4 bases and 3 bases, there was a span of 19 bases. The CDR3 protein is CASSPLYRATDTEAFF. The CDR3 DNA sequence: TGTGCCAGCAGCCCCCTATACAGGGCCACGGACACTGAAGCTTTCTTT.

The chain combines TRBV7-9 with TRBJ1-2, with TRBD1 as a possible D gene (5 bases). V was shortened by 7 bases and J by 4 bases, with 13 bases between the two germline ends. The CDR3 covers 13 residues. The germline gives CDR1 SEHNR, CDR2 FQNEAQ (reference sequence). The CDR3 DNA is TGTGCCAGCACCGTACAGGTCCCCTATGGCTACACCTTC. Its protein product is CASTVQVPYGYTF.

CDR3 sequence (DNA): TGTGCCAGCAGCTTAGGGGCCGGGGGGGCCGTGACAGATACGCAGTATTTT. It yields the protein CASSLGAGGAVTDTQYF. The chain has TRBV7-2 and TRBJ2-3; 8 bases are shared with TRBD2. The V gene end was trimmed by 1 base and the J gene end by 3 bases; junction bases not matched to a gene: 9. The CDR3 has 17 residues. The germline gives CDR1 SGHTA, CDR2 FQGNSA.

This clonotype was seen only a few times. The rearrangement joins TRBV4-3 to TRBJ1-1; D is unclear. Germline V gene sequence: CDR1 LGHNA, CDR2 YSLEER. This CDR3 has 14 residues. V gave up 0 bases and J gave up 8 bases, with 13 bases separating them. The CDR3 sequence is CASSQDGRILEAFF. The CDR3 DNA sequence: TGCGCCAGCAGCCAAGATGGCCGGATTCTAGAAGCTTTCTTT.